Presented here are 30 T cell receptor beta chains from one specimen sequenced in a study of shared clonotypes between healthy human individuals (TCRdb year 2020). Libraries were constructed by the immunoSEQ multiplex PCR assay. The source is immuneACCESS, and TCRdb retained only in-frame sequences with V and J called. Part of the clones is not carried over; for the studies checked, unresolved V genes explain less than half of this, and the remainder is unexplained. The sample yields around 500,000 clones; 79% were counted once. The ten largest clones take up approximately 12% of the sample. Material: PBMCs. All receptors derive from a woman in her thirties or forties in good health. Some clones in this sample may be carry-over from other donors' samples.

In its sample, this clone was seen once. The chain has TRBV27 and TRBJ1-2, with TRBD1 as a possible D gene (6 bases). V was clipped by 4 bases and J by 5 bases, with 20 bases between them. CDR1 and CDR2 (germline): MNHEY, SMNVEV (reference sequence). The CDR3 length is 16 residues. The chain's CDR3 is CASSSYRTEGRYGYTF. CDR3 nucleotides: TGTGCCAGCAGTTCCTATCGGACAGAAGGTCGGTATGGCTACACCTTC.

This chain connects TRBV5-5 to TRBJ1-2; D may be TRBD1 (5 bases). The V end lost 3 bases, the J end lost 2 bases, and 8 bases lay between the germline ends. The germline CDR1 and CDR2 sequences are SGHKS and YYEKEE (reference sequence). CDR3 length: 13 amino acids. The CDR3 DNA reads as TGTGCCAGCAGCTGGGACCTCAACTATGGCTACACCTTC. Amino acid sequence: CASSWDLNYGYTF.

Concerning this clone: A far larger clone lies a single base away; this is likely a read error. The same CDR3 arises from other DNA sequences in this sample as well. This chain connects TRBV29-1 to TRBJ2-5, with D possibly matching TRBD1 (6 bases). This CDR3 is 14 amino acids long. CDR1 SQVTM and CDR2 ANQGSEA come from the germline V gene. CDR3 loop: CSVGGGQVAETQYF. The DNA of the CDR3 is TGTAGCGTTGGGGGCGGGCAGGTCGCGGAGACCCAGTACTTC.

The chain has TRBV6-1 and TRBJ2-1; weak D call: TRBD2 (6 bases). V was trimmed by 8 bases and J by 6 bases, leaving 14 bases between them. CDR1 and CDR2 (germline): MNHNS, SASEGT. This CDR3 has 13 residues. CDR3 coding DNA: TGTGCCAGCGGAACTAGCCTAGGCAATGAGCAGTTCTTC. This gives the protein CASGTSLGNEQFF.

The chain has TRBV4-1 and TRBJ2-1; D possibly matches TRBD1 or TRBD2 (5 bases each). This CDR3 has 17 residues. The germline CDR1 and CDR2 sequences are MGHRA and YSYEKL. The germline V and J ends were trimmed by 0 bases and 4 bases, with 16 bases remaining between them. This chain's CDR3 is CASSQEGGEGPYNEQFF. Written as DNA, the CDR3 is TGCGCCAGCAGCCAAGAAGGTGGCGAGGGACCTTACAATGAGCAGTTCTTC.

The chain carries TRBV14 and TRBJ2-7; D call uncertain. V was shortened by 4 bases and J by 4 bases, with 8 bases between the two germline ends. From germline, CDR1 is SGHDN and CDR2 FVKESK. The CDR3 spans 12 residues. CDR3 residues: CASSPDTYEQYF. The CDR3 DNA follows: TGTGCCAGCAGCCCTGATACTTACGAGCAGTACTTC.

The chain couples TRBV5-1 to TRBJ2-3, with a possible D match to TRBD2 (6 bases). Germline-derived CDR1 and CDR2 are SGHRS and YFSETQ. The V gene lost 3 bases and the J gene lost 2 bases, with 13 bases spanning the gap. This CDR3 contains 15 residues. The CDR3 region is CASSWPGLSTDTQYF. The CDR3 bases are TGCGCCAGCAGCTGGCCGGGACTTTCCACAGATACGCAGTATTTT.

This clone was found a few times. The rearrangement links TRBV10-2 to TRBJ2-3; the D is unclear. Trimming took off 6 bases at V and 0 bases at J, with 10 bases between the two ends. The CDR3 has 14 residues. Germline-derived CDR1 and CDR2 are WSHSY and SAAADI. The CDR3 nucleotides are TGCGCCAGCAGGGACCCGGGTAGCACAGATACGCAGTATTTT. The encoded protein is CASRDPGSTDTQYF.

The CDR3, as DNA: TGTGCCAGTAGTCCCGGGGGGTACAGGGGGCTGGACGAGCAGTACTTC. Protein product: CASSPGGYRGLDEQYF. This chain joins TRBV19 and TRBJ2-7; 9 bases fit TRBD1. The CDR3 contains 16 residues. V shed 5 bases and J 5 bases; nucleotides not matched to a gene: 13. Germline CDR1 reads LNHDA; CDR2 reads SQIVND (reference sequence). The variable domain in full, completed from reference TRBV19 and TRBJ2-7, reads DGGITQSPKYLFRKEGQNVTLSCEQNLNHDAMYWYRQDPGQGLRLIYYSQIVNDFQKGDIAEGYSVSREKKESFPLTVTSAQKNPTAFYLCASSPGGYRGLDEQYFGPGTRLTVT.

The gene calls are TRBV27 and TRBJ1-5; D uncertain. Trimming took 4 bases from V and 0 from J, leaving 19 bases between them. Germline CDR1 is MNHEY and CDR2 is SMNVEV (reference sequence). There are 18 residues in the CDR3. In DNA, the CDR3 is TGTGCCAGCAGTTCGACGCGGACGGTCGTGGGTAGCAATCAGCCCCAGCATTTT. Translated, it gives CASSSTRTVVGSNQPQHF.

The chain combines TRBV2 with TRBJ1-1; no clear D. The CDR3 has 11 residues. The ends were cut back, 7 bases at V and 3 bases at J, with 6 bases in the middle. Per germline, CDR1 SNHLY and CDR2 FYNNEI. The CDR3 protein is CASKIYTEAFF. The CDR3 DNA reads as TGTGCCAGCAAAATATACACTGAAGCTTTCTTT.

This clone was seen a single time. J is TRBJ2-5 and V is TRBV19; D may be TRBD1 or TRBD2 (6 bases each). Trimming shortened V by 6 bases and J by 4 bases, and 12 bases separated the two germline ends. CDR3 length: 13 residues. CDR1 and CDR2 (germline): LNHDA, SQIVND (reference sequence). CDR3 amino acids: CASRVPGAETQYF. The CDR3 DNA reads TGTGCCAGTAGGGTGCCGGGGGCAGAGACCCAGTACTTC.

This rearrangement joins TRBV28 to TRBJ1-5; D call uncertain. V lost 7 bases and J 16 bases, leaving 14 bases between the germline ends. The CDR3 has 10 residues. CDR1 and CDR2 from the germline V gene are MDHEN and SYDVKM. CDR3 DNA sequence: TGTGCCAGCAAAAAAGGGTGTGGTCATTTT. It is translated as CASKKGCGHF.

The V gene is TRBV28, the J gene TRBJ2-1; D is possibly TRBD1 or TRBD2 (5 bases each). The V and J ends lost 8 bases and 9 bases respectively, with 20 bases between them. The CDR3 runs to 14 residues. The V gene's germline CDR1 is MDHEN and CDR2 SYDVKM. The CDR3 protein is CASCPGTRIGEQFF. In DNA, the CDR3 is TGTGCCAGCTGTCCCGGGACGCGTATTGGTGAGCAGTTCTTC.

This sequence joins TRBV18 and TRBJ2-1, with D possibly matching TRBD2 (6 bases). This CDR3 region has 17 residues. Deletions cut 0 bases from V and 4 bases from J, with 16 bases between. Germline V gene sequence: CDR1 KGHSH, CDR2 LQKENI. The CDR3 sequence is CASSPPLAGWGYNEQFF. The DNA of the CDR3 is TGTGCCAGCTCACCACCTCTGGCGGGGTGGGGTTACAATGAGCAGTTCTTC.

This clone was detected once. The V and J genes are TRBV7-2 and TRBJ2-5; D gene ambiguous. The V end lost 1 base, the J end lost 1 base, and 7 bases lay between the germline ends. The CDR3 extends over 14 amino acids. Germline V gives CDR1 SGHTA, CDR2 FQGNSA. This CDR3 reads CASSLDHGQETQYF. DNA for the CDR3: TGTGCCAGCAGCTTAGACCACGGCCAAGAGACCCAGTACTTC.

J is TRBJ2-5 and V is TRBV11-3; no definite D call. Germline V CDR1 and CDR2: SGHNT, YENEEA. V was shortened by 1 base and J by 5 bases, with 11 bases between the two germline ends. This CDR3 region has 14 residues. The CDR3 here is CASSLGRSAETQYF. The CDR3 nucleotides read TGTGCCAGCAGCTTAGGGCGGTCCGCGGAGACCCAGTACTTC.

This chain uses TRBV7-6 with TRBJ2-2, with D tentatively TRBD1 or TRBD2 (7 bases each). Germline V CDR1 and CDR2: SGHVS, FNYEAQ. The CDR3 runs 15 residues. Between the trimmed V and J ends, which lost 6 bases and 3 bases, there was a span of 14 bases. CDR3 loop: CASRRQGGDTGELFF. The CDR3 bases are TGTGCCAGCAGGCGACAGGGAGGGGACACCGGGGAGCTGTTTTTT. The full variable domain, its missing parts supplied by reference TRBV7-6 and TRBJ2-2, is GAGVSQSPRYKVTKRGQDVALRCDPISGHVSLYWYRQALGQGPEFLTYFNYEAQQDKSGLPNDRFSAERPEGSISTLTIQRTEQRDSAMYRCASRRQGGDTGELFFGEGSRLTVL.

The chain is built from TRBV28 and TRBJ2-5; weak D call: TRBD1 (5 bases). The CDR3 spans 12 residues. V was cut by 4 bases and J by 3 bases, with 6 bases left in between. Germline loops: CDR1 MDHEN, CDR2 SYDVKM. The CDR3: CASSSGKETQYF. The DNA for the CDR3 is TGTGCCAGCAGTTCAGGGAAAGAGACCCAGTACTTC. The full variable domain, in which reference TRBV28 and TRBJ2-5 provide the parts outside the CDR3, is DVKVTQSSRYLVKRTGEKVFLECVQDMDHENMFWYRQDPGLGLRLIYFSYDVKMKEKGDIPEGYSVSREKKERFSLILESASTNQTSMYLCASSSGKETQYFGPGTRLLVL.

The chain carries TRBV28 and TRBJ2-7; either TRBD1 or TRBD2 may fit D (5 bases each). CDR3 length: 12 residues. Germline CDR1 and CDR2: MDHEN and SYDVKM. V shed 5 bases and J shed 13 bases, with 18 bases lying between them. This CDR3 is CASSPNAGTVYF. CDR3 nucleotides: TGTGCCAGCAGTCCAAACGCCGGGACGGTATACTTC.

This clone was counted only a few times. The chain uses TRBV7-6 and TRBJ1-1, with TRBD1 as a possible D gene (6 bases). The CDR3 sequence is 18 residues long. Germline CDR1 and CDR2: SGHVS and FNYEAQ. V lost 2 bases to trimming and J lost 1 base, with 20 bases between them. The CDR3 region is CASSLNYWTAEGNTEAFF. The CDR3 nucleotides are TGTGCCAGCAGCTTAAATTATTGGACAGCAGAGGGGAACACTGAAGCTTTCTTT.

The chain recombines TRBV9 with TRBJ2-3, with a weak D call TRBD2 (5 bases). CDR3 length equals 13 residues. Between the trimmed V and J ends, which lost 7 bases and 0 bases, there was a span of 9 bases. Germline loops: CDR1 SGDLS, CDR2 YYNGEE. CDR3 loop: CASGGVSTDTQYF. Here the CDR3 DNA reads TGTGCCAGCGGAGGCGTGAGCACAGATACGCAGTATTTT.

About this clone itself: One end of the junction does not line up with germline, which may come from a read error. This chain connects TRBV20-1 to TRBJ2-7, with a tentative D call TRBD2 (5 bases). CDR1 and CDR2 from the germline V gene are DFQATT and SNEGSKA (reference sequence). This CDR3 is built from 9 residues. CDR3 sequence reads: CSARREADF. CDR3 DNA sequence: TGCAGTGCTAGGAGGGAAGCGGACTTC.

The chain links TRBV5-5 to TRBJ2-5, with 8 bases aligning to TRBD2. V lost 0 bases and J lost 9; bases outside the gene matches: 10. This CDR3 is 15 amino acids long. In germline, CDR1 is SGHKS, CDR2 YYEKEE (reference sequence). CDR3 region: CASSLVSSGSAAQYF. The DNA of the CDR3 is TGTGCCAGCAGCTTGGTGTCTAGCGGGTCCGCGGCCCAGTACTTC.

This clone was found once. Here the CDR3 DNA reads TGTGCCAGCAGCTTCACCCACCCGGGGACAGGGGGGCAGACCCAGTACTTC. As protein: CASSFTHPGTGGQTQYF. V is TRBV11-1 and J is TRBJ2-5, with 11 bases that match TRBD1. After removal of 3 bases from V and 6 bases from J, the junction contained 12 bases not matched to a gene. This CDR3 is built from 17 residues. Germline values: CDR1 SGHAT, CDR2 FQDESV (reference sequence).

The chain carries TRBV27 and TRBJ2-2; no definite D call. Deletions cut 5 bases from V and 7 bases from J, with 8 bases between. The CDR3 has 12 residues. CDR1 and CDR2 (germline): MNHEY, SMNVEV (reference sequence). CDR3 in amino acids: CASSHSFGELFF. The CDR3 coding sequence is TGTGCCAGCAGTCACTCCTTCGGGGAGCTGTTTTTT.

This sequence joins TRBV5-1 and TRBJ2-2; 7 positions agree with TRBD1. Germline V gene lookup returns CDR1 SGHRS and CDR2 YFSETQ. The CDR3 contains 16 residues. The V gene end was trimmed by 2 bases and the J gene end by 0 bases; junction bases not matched to a gene: 4. In nucleotides, the CDR3 is TGCGCCAGCAGCTTCATAACAGGGGCGAACACCGGGGAGCTGTTTTTT. Amino acids: CASSFITGANTGELFF.

V gene TRBV2 combines with J gene TRBJ2-4; 13 bases map to TRBD2. With V trimmed by 3 bases and J by 1 base, 0 bases remained unmatched. Germline assignment: CDR1 SNHLY and CDR2 FYNNEI. This CDR3 spans 16 amino acids. The DNA for the CDR3 is TGTGCCAGCAGTGAGACTAGCGGGGGGGCCAAAAACATTCAGTACTTC. Translating gives CASSETSGGAKNIQYF.

This clone was seen a few times. The chain carries TRBV7-9 and TRBJ1-1; TRBD1 matches at 7 bases. This CDR3 is built from 12 residues. The ends lost 5 bases at V and 7 bases at J; junction bases unmatched: 4. Per germline, CDR1 SEHNR and CDR2 FQNEAQ (reference sequence). CDR3 region: CASSRDRVEAFF. The CDR3 nucleotides are TGTGCCAGCAGCCGAGACAGGGTTGAAGCTTTCTTT.

To note about this clone: Within the sample, other DNA sequences also encode this same CDR3. The V gene is TRBV5-4, the J gene TRBJ2-1; the D gene is possibly TRBD2 (5 bases). The CDR3 sequence is 17 residues long. Germline assignment: CDR1 SGHNT and CDR2 YYREEE (reference sequence). The germline V and J ends were trimmed by 4 bases and 0 bases, with 17 bases remaining between them. Here the CDR3 DNA reads TGTGCCAGCAGCCTCCCAAGATCGGGGAGCTCCTACAATGAGCAGTTCTTC. This gives the protein CASSLPRSGSSYNEQFF.